The clone carrying this T cell receptor beta chain was observed a few times. The sample originates from a study of regulatory T cells in long-lasting Graves disease. For TCR beta, libraries came from iRepertoire HTBI primers and Arm-PCR of CDR3 regions. TCRdb redid the calling of the multiplex PCR reads with MiXCR, one entry per CDR3 protein. The table shows 350,000 to 450,000 distinct CDR3 sequences, with 15% occurring only once. The V gene's germline CDR1 is MDHEN and CDR2 SYDVKM. CDR3 length: 15 amino acids. Germline trimming cut 4 bases from V and 1 base from J; bases unmatched to any gene: 7. Sample time point: newly diagnosed GD, antithyroid drugs for less than 3 months. PBMCs provided the RNA from which the TCR library was made. Separately, the same data were catalogued under a study of T cells in Graves' hyperthyroidism and ophthalmopathy.

The chain employs TRBV28 and TRBJ2-7; 7 bases are a match to TRBD2. The sample here was peripheral blood mononuclear cells (PBMCs), taken at new diagnosis, from a patient treated with antithyroid drugs. This sequence was found in a woman aged 40 to 55 with Graves disease. Here the CDR3 DNA reads TGTGCCAGCAGTTCGGCTGCGGGACTATCCTACGAGCAGTACTTC. As protein: CASSSAAGLSYEQYF.